This T cell receptor (beta chain) stems from a study of blood T cells in healthy people across ages (dated by TCRdb to about 2015). For context, the study as a whole: In model experiments, template switching captured about one uniquely barcoded TCR beta cDNA molecule for every two T cells. Two additional independent replicas of 1 million unique cDNA reads from the same blood draw were analyzed for two donors (one aged 18 to 30 and one aged 80 or older). Using deep sequencing normalized with unique cDNA molecular identifiers, the study measured how TCR beta repertoire diversity changes with age. Donors were grouped into four age groups: young (average approximately 16 years), middle-aged (roughly 38), aged (about 60) and long-lived (just over 80). Donors of different ages were randomly distributed across sequencing lanes to avoid experimental bias. Paper-wide results and their limitations: Estimates of total diversity based on one million sequenced T cells were regarded as lower bounds and as underestimates. The percentage of naive T cells measured by flow cytometry correlated strongly with observed TCR beta diversity. Because donor CMV infection status was unknown, age-related changes in expanded clonotypes were potentially confounded. Compared with the aged group, the long-lived group had more naive CD4+ T cells, fewer expanded clones and increased TCR diversity, suggesting age selection. Because profiling used bulk unsorted PBMCs, naive and antigen-experienced compartments could not be compared conclusively. Observed TCR beta diversity per million T cells fell roughly linearly with age, and a significant reduction was already apparent by age roughly 40.

The roughly 37 donors, aged about 6 to 90 years, were systemically healthy Caucasian individuals from Russia. Each donor gave around 9.8 milliliters of peripheral blood, collected into EDTA-treated Vacutainer tubes. PBMCs were isolated by Ficoll-Paque density-gradient centrifugation, with at least 6 million obtained per sample. Trizol reagent was used to extract total RNA from the PBMCs, yielding at least 5 micrograms per sample. The percentages of naive CD45RAhigh/CD27high T cells were determined by flow cytometry on a PBMC aliquot from every donor. To prepare the library, 5' RACE was applied. The sequencer listed for this sample is Illumina HiSeq 2500. A second roughly 6 to 12 cycle PCR used a sample-barcoded 5' primer and a J-beta primer mix. A template-switch 5' adaptor carrying 12 random nucleotides introduced a unique molecular identifier onto each TCR beta cDNA molecule. Each sample yielded at least 3 million CDR3-containing paired-end reads. The Mint cDNA synthesis kit, primed by a TRBC-specific oligonucleotide, was used to synthesize first-strand cDNA from all RNA. After uracil-DNA glycosylase treatment, a first 18-cycle PCR used universal primers M1SS and BC2_uni_R on all cDNA. In the paper's pipeline: Normalization of each sample was performed by random selection of 1 million high-quality reads, each carrying a distinct molecular identifier. Reads with shared molecular identifiers were discarded instead of being binned into consensus sequences. MiTCR, with a Q25 quality threshold and the strictest error-elimination algorithm, was used for CDR3 identification, clonotype clustering and error correction. A nonparametric unseen species model with Euler transformation was used to estimate a lower bound on total TCR beta diversity. TCRdb redid the processing of the public reads, applying fastp at Q25 and MiXCR, and retained in-frame beta chains. One record per CDR3 amino acid sequence lists the most common genes and DNA. The V and J calls follow TCRdb's processing rather than the paper's. For this sample the table gives 450,000 to 700,000 distinct CDR3 sequences, of which 25% to 30% were detected only once. The ten largest account for less than 20% of the sample.

The germline V gene specifies SGHTA as CDR1 and FQGNSA as CDR2. From its cysteine to its phenylalanine, the CDR3 spans 15 amino acids. Left in the record is the CDR3 DNA by itself, 45 bases read in frame from the first base. V sheds 5 bases and J sheds 4 bases, leaving 17 bases between their ends. This clonotype was picked up a small number of times. There is no known antigen for this receptor. Base qualities are not at hand, and no much larger clone is one base apart. In this chain, TRBV7-2 is recombined with TRBJ2-5; D gene: possibly TRBD2, on 7 matching bases. The clonotype was recovered from a woman between 70 and 85 years old in good health. Sequenced sample: blood. The base sequence is TGTGCCAGCAGCCAATTTGGAGGGGGGGGAGAGACCCAGTACTTC. This codes for CASSQFGGGGETQYF.